The 23 T cell receptor beta chains below were found in one sample sequenced in a study of T cells in narcolepsy (dated by TCRdb to 2016 to 2019). The library was produced with the immunoSEQ multiplex PCR assay. TCRdb retrieved this table from immuneACCESS and kept in-frame rearrangements only. Not all clones are present; in checked studies, unresolved V genes account for under half, and no reason is known for the remainder. Across this sample there are around 33,000 clones, with over 80% seen only once. The top ten clonotypes cover roughly 2.5% of the sample. Source material: CD45RA- memory CD4+ T cells from PBMCs. Taken with the paper, the label for cell subset or site translates to: memory T cells sorted ex vivo from peripheral blood. Every receptor here comes from a human donor with narcolepsy.

The chain uses TRBV19 and TRBJ2-2, with 7 bases fitting TRBD2. With 6 bases clipped from V and 6 bases from J, the junction kept 7 bases outside the gene matches. The germline V gene encodes CDR1 LNHDA and CDR2 SQIVND (reference sequence). This CDR3 has 14 residues. The CDR3 spells CASRTRGDAGELFF. CDR3 sequence (DNA): TGTGCCAGTAGGACTCGGGGGGACGCCGGGGAGCTGTTTTTT.

The chain has TRBV5-1 and TRBJ2-3; 10 nucleotides align to TRBD1. CDR1 and CDR2 (germline): SGHRS, YFSETQ. The CDR3 loop spans 17 amino acids. J lost 2 bases, V lost 3 bases, and 9 bases had no gene match. The CDR3 loop is CASSSAIGTGATDTQYF. The CDR3 bases are TGCGCCAGCAGCTCGGCGATCGGGACAGGGGCCACAGATACGCAGTATTTT. The full variable domain, its missing parts supplied by reference TRBV5-1 and TRBJ2-3, is KAGVTQTPRYLIKTRGQQVTLSCSPISGHRSVSWYQQTPGQGLQFLFEYFSETQRNKGNFPGRFSGRQFSNSRSEMNVSTLELGDSALYLCASSSAIGTGATDTQYFGPGTRLTVL.

The J gene is TRBJ1-3, the V gene TRBV29-1; D unresolved. Germline lookup yields CDR1 SQVTM and CDR2 ANQGSEA. V was clipped by 1 base and J by 4 bases, with 2 bases between them. The CDR3 covers 11 residues. In DNA form, the CDR3 reads TGCAGCGTTGAAGCAGGAAACACCATATATTTT. This translates into CSVEAGNTIYF.

The CDR3 here is CASSPWGGQTATNEKLFF. The CDR3 DNA reads TGTGCCAGCAGCCCGTGGGGCGGGCAGACGGCAACTAATGAAAAACTGTTTTTT. The genes are TRBV7-9 and TRBJ1-4, with a weak D call TRBD1 (5 bases). Trimming removed 5 bases at V and 0 bases at J, with 19 bases between. Germline CDR1 reads SEHNR; CDR2 reads FQNEAQ (reference sequence). This CDR3 spans 18 amino acids.

CDR3 loop: CASSYRPRYEQYF. As DNA, the CDR3 is TGTGCCAGCAGTTACCGTCCCCGATACGAGCAGTACTTC. This chain uses TRBV6-5 with TRBJ2-7; D is uncertain. Germline V gene data show CDR1 as MNHEY and CDR2 as SVGAGI. CDR3 length equals 13 residues. Trimming pared 2 bases from V and 4 bases from J, leaving 9 bases between.

This chain connects TRBV19 to TRBJ1-2; tentatively, D is TRBD1 (6 bases). Germline CDR1 reads LNHDA; CDR2 reads SQIVND (reference sequence). This CDR3 is built from 13 residues. V shed 7 bases and J shed 8 bases, with 17 bases lying between them. This CDR3 reads CASTPSTGLGYTF. The CDR3 region has the DNA TGTGCCAGTACCCCCAGCACAGGGCTGGGCTACACCTTC. Full variable domain (outside the CDR3, taken from reference TRBV19 and TRBJ1-2): DGGITQSPKYLFRKEGQNVTLSCEQNLNHDAMYWYRQDPGQGLRLIYYSQIVNDFQKGDIAEGYSVSREKKESFPLTVTSAQKNPTAFYLCASTPSTGLGYTFGSGTRLTVV.

The rearrangement joins TRBV25-1 to TRBJ2-5, with D unresolved. This CDR3 contains 12 residues. Germline V CDR1 and CDR2: MGHDK, SYGVNS. The germline V and J ends were trimmed by 1 base and 5 bases, with 5 bases remaining between them. DNA for the CDR3: TGTGCCAGCAGTGAATCCCGCGAGACCCAGTACTTC. Protein: CASSESRETQYF.

V and J are TRBV29-1 and TRBJ1-1, with D hard to call. Germline V gene sequence: CDR1 SQVTM, CDR2 ANQGSEA. This CDR3 has 14 amino acids. Trimming shortened V by 7 bases and J by 0 bases, and 15 bases separated the two germline ends. CDR3 coding DNA: TGCAGCGCCACGCCGGCGGGGATGAACACTGAAGCTTTCTTT. Its protein is CSATPAGMNTEAFF.

This chain joins TRBV5-1 and TRBJ2-3; D is possibly TRBD1 or TRBD2 (5 bases each). V was clipped by 2 bases and J by 4 bases, with 8 bases between them. Looked up from germline, CDR1 is SGHRS and CDR2 is YFSETQ. This CDR3 is 13 amino acids long. CDR3: CASSFRDADTQYF. The DNA of the CDR3 is TGCGCCAGCAGCTTTCGGGACGCAGATACGCAGTATTTT. Combining the CDR3 with reference TRBV5-1 and TRBJ2-3 gives the whole variable domain KAGVTQTPRYLIKTRGQQVTLSCSPISGHRSVSWYQQTPGQGLQFLFEYFSETQRNKGNFPGRFSGRQFSNSRSEMNVSTLELGDSALYLCASSFRDADTQYFGPGTRLTVL.

The chain employs TRBV7-8 and TRBJ2-5, with 9 bases identical to TRBD1. This CDR3 spans 17 amino acids. Per germline, CDR1 SGHVS and CDR2 FQNEAQ. Trimming at V came to 2 bases and at J to 3 bases, leaving 10 bases not matched to a gene. In nucleotides, the CDR3 is TGTGCCAGCAGCTTATCCGGACAGGGGATGTACAAAGAGACCCAGTACTTC. It codes for CASSLSGQGMYKETQYF.

The chain has TRBV7-9 and TRBJ2-5; 9 bases agree with TRBD1. The CDR3 has 15 residues. Germline V gives CDR1 SEHNR, CDR2 FQNEAQ (reference sequence). The V gene end was trimmed by 4 bases and the J gene end by 4 bases; junction bases not matched to a gene: 7. Written as DNA, the CDR3 is TGTGCCAGCAGCTCCCCTACAGGGGGCACAGAGACCCAGTACTTC. This gives the protein CASSSPTGGTETQYF.

This clone was seen a handful of times. This sequence joins TRBV6-1 and TRBJ1-5; D ambiguous. CDR1 is MNHNS, CDR2 SASEGT, per germline. The CDR3 runs 15 residues. The germline V and J ends were trimmed by 5 bases and 2 bases, with 13 bases remaining between them. Here the CDR3 DNA reads TGTGCCAGCAGTTGGGGTGGGGATGGCAATCAGCCCCAGCATTTT. Translation: CASSWGGDGNQPQHF.

J is TRBJ2-6 and V is TRBV6-1; TRBD1 might be the D (5 bases). The CDR3 is 15 amino acids. CDR1 and CDR2 (germline): MNHNS, SASEGT. Trimming left V 7 bases short and J 0 bases short, with 10 bases between. This CDR3 is CASTPGPSGANVLTF. The CDR3 DNA reads TGTGCCAGCACTCCAGGGCCCTCTGGGGCCAACGTCCTGACTTTC.

The chain combines TRBV11-2 with TRBJ1-6; D call uncertain. CDR1 is SGHAT, CDR2 FQNNGV, per germline. The CDR3 runs to 13 residues. Between the trimmed V and J ends, which lost 5 bases and 9 bases, there was a span of 11 bases. The CDR3 bases are TGTGCCAGCAGCGCGAGCCGGTTTTCACCCCTCCACTTT. It yields the protein CASSASRFSPLHF.

The chain links TRBV2 to TRBJ1-2; 10 nucleotides match TRBD1. The CDR3 is 13 amino acids. Trimming removed 11 bases from V and 0 bases from J; junction bases left unmatched: 3. Germline CDR1 is SNHLY and CDR2 is FYNNEI. The CDR3 coding sequence is TGTGCCGGGGGACAGGGGCCTAACTATGGCTACACCTTC. It yields the protein CAGGQGPNYGYTF.

The rearrangement links TRBV27 to TRBJ1-2; perhaps TRBD1 as D (6 bases). V lost 7 bases to trimming and J lost 4 bases, with 28 bases between them. Germline V lookup: CDR1 MNHEY, CDR2 SMNVEV (reference sequence). The CDR3 extends over 18 amino acids. The CDR3: CASTPGGLSGRGSYGYTF. DNA of the CDR3: TGTGCCAGCACCCCCGGAGGTCTTTCTGGCAGGGGAAGCTATGGCTACACCTTC.

This chain connects TRBV29-1 to TRBJ2-5; D might be TRBD1 (6 bases). In germline, CDR1 is SQVTM, CDR2 ANQGSEA. Trimming left V 7 bases short and J 3 bases short, with 12 bases between. The CDR3 is 12 residues long. The CDR3 bases are TGCAGCGCGATCCGGACAGAAGAGACCCAGTACTTC. Its translation is CSAIRTEETQYF. Full variable domain (outside the CDR3, taken from reference TRBV29-1 and TRBJ2-5): SAVISQKPSRDICQRGTSLTIQCQVDSQVTMMFWYRQQPGQSLTLIATANQGSEATYESGFVIDKFPISRPNLTFSTLTVSNMSPEDSSIYLCSAIRTEETQYFGPGTRLLVL.

This chain links TRBV4-2 with TRBJ2-7; 10 bases map to TRBD1. Germline-derived CDR1 and CDR2 are LGHNA and YNFKEQ. The CDR3 has 15 amino acids. J gave up 2 bases and V 1 base, and 2 bases lay outside the gene matches. The CDR3 region is CASSQVDRGAYEQYF. The CDR3 DNA reads TGTGCCAGCAGCCAAGTGGACAGGGGGGCCTACGAGCAGTACTTC.

The chain combines TRBV10-2 with TRBJ2-4; D tentatively reads TRBD1 or TRBD2 (5 bases each). Trimming pared 8 bases from V and 8 bases from J, leaving 22 bases between. The CDR3 loop spans 15 amino acids. From germline, CDR1 is WSHSY and CDR2 SAAADI. CDR3 sequence: CASGGNAGPMDIQYF. The CDR3 nucleotides are TGCGCCAGCGGGGGTAACGCAGGCCCAATGGACATTCAGTACTTC.

The chain has TRBV12-5 and TRBJ2-4; TRBD2 aligns across 8 bases. V shed 1 base and J 9 bases; nucleotides not matched to a gene: 8. The CDR3 is 15 amino acids. In germline, CDR1 is LGHNT, CDR2 FRNRAP. The CDR3 protein is CASGLAGLARGIQYF. CDR3 coding DNA: TGTGCTAGTGGTTTGGCAGGACTAGCAAGGGGCATTCAGTACTTC.

The rearrangement links TRBV7-8 to TRBJ1-3, with D hard to call. V was cut by 1 base and J by 5 bases, with 9 bases left in between. The CDR3 loop spans 14 amino acids. Germline CDR1 reads SGHVS; CDR2 reads FQNEAQ. The DNA for the CDR3 is TGTGCCAGCAGCTTAGACGCACTCAGAAACACCATATATTTT. This encodes CASSLDALRNTIYF.

With respect to this clone: This CDR3 is also generated by other DNA sequences in the sample. J is TRBJ1-1 and V is TRBV5-1, with 11 bases matching TRBD1. The CDR3 is made up of 15 amino acids. Germline V gene sequence: CDR1 SGHRS, CDR2 YFSETQ. V was pared by 4 bases and J by 1 base, with 3 bases of the junction left unmatched. The CDR3 region is CASSGQGAPNTEAFF. The CDR3 DNA reads TGCGCCAGCAGCGGACAGGGGGCACCGAACACTGAAGCTTTCTTT. The full variable domain, its missing parts supplied by reference TRBV5-1 and TRBJ1-1, is KAGVTQTPRYLIKTRGQQVTLSCSPISGHRSVSWYQQTPGQGLQFLFEYFSETQRNKGNFPGRFSGRQFSNSRSEMNVSTLELGDSALYLCASSGQGAPNTEAFFGQGTRLTVV.

This clone came up once. The same CDR3 is also encoded by other DNA sequences in this sample. This rearrangement joins TRBV14 to TRBJ2-7, with 8 nucleotides matching TRBD1. Germline V gives CDR1 SGHDN, CDR2 FVKESK. The CDR3 contains 14 residues. The ends lost 0 bases at V and 7 bases at J; junction bases unmatched: 5. CDR3 DNA: TGTGCCAGCAGCCAAGATGGACAGGGCGGTGAGCAGTACTTC. It is translated as CASSQDGQGGEQYF.